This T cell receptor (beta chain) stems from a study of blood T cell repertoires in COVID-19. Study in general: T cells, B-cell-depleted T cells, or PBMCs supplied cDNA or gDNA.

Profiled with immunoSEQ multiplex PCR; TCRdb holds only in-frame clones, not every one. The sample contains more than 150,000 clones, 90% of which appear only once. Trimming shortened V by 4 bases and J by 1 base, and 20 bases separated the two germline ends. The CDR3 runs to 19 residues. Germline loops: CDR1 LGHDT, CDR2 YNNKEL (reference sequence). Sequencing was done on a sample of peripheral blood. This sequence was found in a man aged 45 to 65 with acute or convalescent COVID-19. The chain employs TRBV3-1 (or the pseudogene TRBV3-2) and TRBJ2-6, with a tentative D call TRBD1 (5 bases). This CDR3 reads CASSRSEIQQASGANVLTF. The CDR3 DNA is TGTGCCAGCAGCCGGTCAGAAATCCAACAGGCGTCTGGGGCCAACGTCCTGACTTTC.